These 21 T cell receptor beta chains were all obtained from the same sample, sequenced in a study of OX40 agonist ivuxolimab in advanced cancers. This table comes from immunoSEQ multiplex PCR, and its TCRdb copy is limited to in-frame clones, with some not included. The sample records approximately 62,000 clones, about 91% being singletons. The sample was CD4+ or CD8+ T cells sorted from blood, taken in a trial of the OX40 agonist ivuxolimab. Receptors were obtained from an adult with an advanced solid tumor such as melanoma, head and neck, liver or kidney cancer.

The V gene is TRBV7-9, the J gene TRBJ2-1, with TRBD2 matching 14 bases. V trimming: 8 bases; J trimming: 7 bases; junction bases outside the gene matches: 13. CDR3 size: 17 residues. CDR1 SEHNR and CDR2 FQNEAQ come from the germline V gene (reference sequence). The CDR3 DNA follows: TGTGCCAGCCAACCGGCCGGGACTAGCGGGAGAAGGAATGAGCAGTTCTTC. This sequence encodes CASQPAGTSGRRNEQFF.

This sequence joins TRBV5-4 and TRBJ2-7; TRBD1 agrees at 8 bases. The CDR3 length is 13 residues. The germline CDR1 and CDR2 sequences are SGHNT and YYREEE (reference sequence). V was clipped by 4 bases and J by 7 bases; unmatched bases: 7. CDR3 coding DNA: TGTGCCAGCAGCGGGGGGACAGGTTATGAGCAGTACTTC. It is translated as CASSGGTGYEQYF.

CDR3 in DNA: TGTGCCAGTAGTATTTTAGAGCACTTTAATGAGCAGTTCTTC. This encodes CASSILEHFNEQFF. The V and J genes are TRBV19 and TRBJ2-1; the D is unclear. In germline, CDR1 is LNHDA, CDR2 SQIVND (reference sequence). V lost 3 bases to trimming and J lost 7 bases, with 13 bases between them. This CDR3 has 14 residues.

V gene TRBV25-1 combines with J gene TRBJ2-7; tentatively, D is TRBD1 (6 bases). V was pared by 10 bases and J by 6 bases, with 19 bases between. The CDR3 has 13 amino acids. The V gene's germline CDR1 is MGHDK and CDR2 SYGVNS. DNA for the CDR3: TGTGCCACCACAGGGATGGAACTGGGCGAGCAGTACTTC. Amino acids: CATTGMELGEQYF.

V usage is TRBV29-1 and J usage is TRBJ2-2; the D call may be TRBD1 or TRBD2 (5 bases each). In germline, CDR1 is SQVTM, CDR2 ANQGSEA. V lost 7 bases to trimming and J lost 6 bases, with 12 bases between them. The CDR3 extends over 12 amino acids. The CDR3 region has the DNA TGCAGCGCCCAAAGAGGGGCCGGGGAGCTGTTTTTT. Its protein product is CSAQRGAGELFF.

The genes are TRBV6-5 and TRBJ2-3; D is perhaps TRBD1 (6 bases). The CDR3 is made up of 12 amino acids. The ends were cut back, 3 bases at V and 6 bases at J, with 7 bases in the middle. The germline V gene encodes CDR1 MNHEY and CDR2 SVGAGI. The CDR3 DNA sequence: TGTGCCAGCAGTTATACAGGGGATACGCAGTATTTT. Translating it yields CASSYTGDTQYF.

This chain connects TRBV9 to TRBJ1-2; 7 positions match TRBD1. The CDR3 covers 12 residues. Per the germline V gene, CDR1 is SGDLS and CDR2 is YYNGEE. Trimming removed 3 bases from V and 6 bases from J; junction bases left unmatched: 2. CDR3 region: CASSEGQHGYTF. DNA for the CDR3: TGTGCCAGCAGCGAGGGACAGCATGGCTACACCTTC.

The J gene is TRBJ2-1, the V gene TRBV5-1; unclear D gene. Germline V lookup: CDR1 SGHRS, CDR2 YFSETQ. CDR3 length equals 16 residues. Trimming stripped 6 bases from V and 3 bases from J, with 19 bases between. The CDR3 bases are TGCGCCAGCATGGATGTGTCGTCTTGGGGCTACAATGAGCAGTTCTTC. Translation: CASMDVSSWGYNEQFF.

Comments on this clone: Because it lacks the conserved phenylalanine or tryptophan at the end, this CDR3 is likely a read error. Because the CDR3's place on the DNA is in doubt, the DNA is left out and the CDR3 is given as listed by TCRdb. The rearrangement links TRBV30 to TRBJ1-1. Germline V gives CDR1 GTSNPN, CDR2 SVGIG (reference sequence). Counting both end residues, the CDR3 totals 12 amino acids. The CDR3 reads CAWSVLVEVSTT.

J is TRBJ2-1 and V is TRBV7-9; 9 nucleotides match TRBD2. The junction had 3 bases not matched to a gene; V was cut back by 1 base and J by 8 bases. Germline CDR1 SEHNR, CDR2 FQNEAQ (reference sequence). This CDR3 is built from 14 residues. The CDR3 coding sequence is TGTGCCAGCAGCTTAGTAGAGCGGGAGGATGAGCAGTTCTTC. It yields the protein CASSLVEREDEQFF.

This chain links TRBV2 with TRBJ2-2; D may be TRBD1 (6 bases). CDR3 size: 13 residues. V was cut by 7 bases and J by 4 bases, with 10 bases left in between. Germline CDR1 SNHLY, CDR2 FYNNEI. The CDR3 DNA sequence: TGTGCCAGCAACAGGGAAGTCACCGGGGAGCTGTTTTTT. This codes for CASNREVTGELFF.

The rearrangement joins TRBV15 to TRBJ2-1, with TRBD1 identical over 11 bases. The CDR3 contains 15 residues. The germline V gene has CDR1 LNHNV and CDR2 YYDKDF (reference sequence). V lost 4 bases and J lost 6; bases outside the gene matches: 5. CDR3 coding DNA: TGTGCCACCAGCACACCGGGACAGGGGGGCAATGAGCAGTTCTTC. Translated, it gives CATSTPGQGGNEQFF.

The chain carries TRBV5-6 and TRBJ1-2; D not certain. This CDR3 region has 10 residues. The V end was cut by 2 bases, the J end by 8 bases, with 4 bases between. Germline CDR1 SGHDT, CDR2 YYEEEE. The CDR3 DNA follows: TGTGCCAGCAGCTTAGGGGGCTACACCTTC. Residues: CASSLGGYTF.

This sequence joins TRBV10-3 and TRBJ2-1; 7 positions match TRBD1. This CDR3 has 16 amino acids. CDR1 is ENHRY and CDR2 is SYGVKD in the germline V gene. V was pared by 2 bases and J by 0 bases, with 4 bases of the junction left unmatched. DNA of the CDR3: TGTGCCATCAGTGAGGCGAAGGGGGCCTCCTACAATGAGCAGTTCTTC. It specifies CAISEAKGASYNEQFF.

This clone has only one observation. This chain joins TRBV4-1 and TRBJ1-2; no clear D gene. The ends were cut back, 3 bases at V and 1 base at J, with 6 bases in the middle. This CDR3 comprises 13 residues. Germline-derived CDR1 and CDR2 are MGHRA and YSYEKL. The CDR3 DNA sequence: TGCGCCAGCAGCCATGGTGGTAACTATGGCTACACCTTC. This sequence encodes CASSHGGNYGYTF.

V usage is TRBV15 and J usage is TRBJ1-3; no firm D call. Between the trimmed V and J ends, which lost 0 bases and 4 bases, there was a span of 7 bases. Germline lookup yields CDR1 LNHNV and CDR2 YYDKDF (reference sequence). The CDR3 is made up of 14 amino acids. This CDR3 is CATSREGAGNTIYF. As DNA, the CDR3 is TGTGCCACCAGCAGAGAGGGTGCAGGAAACACCATATATTTT.

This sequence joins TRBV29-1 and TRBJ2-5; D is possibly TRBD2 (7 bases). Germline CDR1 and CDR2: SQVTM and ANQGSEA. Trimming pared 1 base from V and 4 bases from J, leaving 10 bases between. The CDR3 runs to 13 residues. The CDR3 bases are TGCAGCGTTGAAGGCGGGGGCGTAGAGACCCAGTACTTC. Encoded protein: CSVEGGGVETQYF.

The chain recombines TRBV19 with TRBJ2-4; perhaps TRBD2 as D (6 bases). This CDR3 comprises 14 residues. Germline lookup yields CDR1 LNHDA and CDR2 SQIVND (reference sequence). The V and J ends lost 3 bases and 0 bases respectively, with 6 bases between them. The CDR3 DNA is TGTGCCAGTAGTATGGGACTAGCCAAAAACATTCAGTACTTC. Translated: CASSMGLAKNIQYF.

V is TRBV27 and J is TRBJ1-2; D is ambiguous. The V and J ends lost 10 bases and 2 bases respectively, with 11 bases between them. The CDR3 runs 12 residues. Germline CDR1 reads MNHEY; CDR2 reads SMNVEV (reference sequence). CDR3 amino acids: CATKGGNYGYTF. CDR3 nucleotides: TGTGCCACCAAGGGTGGGAACTATGGCTACACCTTC.

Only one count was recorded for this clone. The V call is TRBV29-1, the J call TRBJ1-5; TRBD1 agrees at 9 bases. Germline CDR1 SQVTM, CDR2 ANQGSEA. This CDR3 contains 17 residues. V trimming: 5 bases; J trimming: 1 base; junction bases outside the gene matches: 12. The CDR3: CSVHPGQGRESNQPQHF. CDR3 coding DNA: TGCAGCGTTCACCCGGGACAGGGAAGAGAGAGCAATCAGCCCCAGCATTTT.

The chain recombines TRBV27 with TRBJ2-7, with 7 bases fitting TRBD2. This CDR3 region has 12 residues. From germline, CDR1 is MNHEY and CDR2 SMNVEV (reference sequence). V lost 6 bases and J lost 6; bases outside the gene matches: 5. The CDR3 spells CASSPGTIEQYF. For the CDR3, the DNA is TGTGCCAGCAGCCCCGGGACTATCGAGCAGTACTTC.